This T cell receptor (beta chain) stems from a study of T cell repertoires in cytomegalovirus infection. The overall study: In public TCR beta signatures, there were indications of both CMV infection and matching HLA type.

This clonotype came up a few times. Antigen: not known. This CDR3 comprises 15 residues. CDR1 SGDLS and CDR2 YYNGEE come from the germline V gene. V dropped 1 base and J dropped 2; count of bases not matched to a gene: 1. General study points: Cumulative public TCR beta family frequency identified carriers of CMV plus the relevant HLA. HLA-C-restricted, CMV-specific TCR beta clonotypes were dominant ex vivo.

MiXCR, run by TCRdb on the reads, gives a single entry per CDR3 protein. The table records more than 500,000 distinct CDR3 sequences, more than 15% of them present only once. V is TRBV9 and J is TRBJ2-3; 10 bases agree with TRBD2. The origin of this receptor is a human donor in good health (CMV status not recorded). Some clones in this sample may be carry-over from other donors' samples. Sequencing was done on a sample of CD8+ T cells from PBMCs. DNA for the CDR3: TGTGCCAGCAGCGTACTAGCGGGGGACACAGATACGCAGTATTTT. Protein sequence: CASSVLAGDTDTQYF.